This T cell receptor beta chain was found in a study of CD8+CD57+ T cells in acquired aplastic anemia. Patients included in sequencing had previously demonstrated CD8+CD57+ cell expansion by flow cytometry. Diagnosis of severe acquired aplastic anemia applied to all patients. Blood sampling was performed on the patients, and none of them had received therapy by then. V trimming: 7 bases; J trimming: 6 bases; junction bases outside the gene matches: 16. The CDR3 loop spans 16 amino acids. Germline CDR1 is LNHDA and CDR2 is SQIVND (reference sequence). Genomic DNA constituted the template upon which TCR beta VDJ and CDR3 profiling was performed. One entry per CDR3 protein results from TCRdb running MiXCR on the reads. The sample has about 180,000 distinct CDR3 sequences, 48% seen once.

The chain links TRBV19 to TRBJ1-2, with 8 bases that match TRBD1. The sequencing sample was made of sorted CD4+, CD8+, or CD8+CD57+ T cells (not recorded which) from PBMCs. This receptor was taken from a human donor with aplastic anemia. DNA of the CDR3: TGTGCCAGTACGTCCCCGCGGACAGGGAAGGGGAATGGCTACACCTTC. This translates into CASTSPRTGKGNGYTF.